Shown below are 27 T cell receptor beta chains from a single sample sequenced in a study of blood T cell repertoires in COVID-19. Libraries were prepared by immunoSEQ multiplex PCR; TCRdb keeps only in-frame clonotypes and omits some of them. The sample comprises about 180,000 clones, 86% of which are singletons, and less than 3.5% rests with the top ten. Sequencing input: peripheral blood. These receptors all come from a woman aged 30 to 39 with active or convalescent COVID-19.

The chain joins TRBV19 to TRBJ1-3; D ambiguous. In germline, CDR1 is LNHDA, CDR2 SQIVND (reference sequence). Deletions cut 0 bases from V and 0 bases from J, with 6 bases between. This CDR3 region has 15 residues. DNA for the CDR3: TGTGCCAGTAGTATAGATCGGTACTCTGGAAACACCATATATTTT. This codes for CASSIDRYSGNTIYF.

The chain joins TRBV3-1 (or the pseudogene TRBV3-2) to TRBJ1-3, with D uncertain. Trimming took 7 bases from V and 4 from J, leaving 17 bases between them. Germline CDR1 reads LGHDT; CDR2 reads YNNKEL (reference sequence). This CDR3 has 15 amino acids. This CDR3 is CASTPLWAPGNTIYF. In DNA, the CDR3 is TGTGCCAGCACCCCGCTATGGGCCCCGGGAAACACCATATATTTT.

This clone turned up a few times. The gene calls are TRBV15 and TRBJ1-4; a possible D gene is TRBD1 (6 bases). Germline values: CDR1 LNHNV, CDR2 YYDKDF (reference sequence). With 0 bases removed from V and 5 bases from J, the gap between germline ends came to 10 bases. The CDR3 spans 15 residues. CDR3 loop: CATSRDAGANEKLFF. CDR3 in DNA: TGTGCCACCAGCAGAGATGCAGGGGCGAATGAAAAACTGTTTTTT.

Worth noting for this clone: This CDR3 is also generated by other DNA sequences in the sample. V gene TRBV28 combines with J gene TRBJ1-2; TRBD1 matches at 7 bases. This CDR3 region has 14 residues. Germline V gene sequence: CDR1 MDHEN, CDR2 SYDVKM. Trimming cost V 4 bases and J 2 bases; bases outside gene matches: 4. The CDR3 sequence is CASSSGTANYGYTF. CDR3 sequence (DNA): TGTGCCAGCAGTTCGGGGACAGCGAACTATGGCTACACCTTC.

The chain links TRBV28 to TRBJ1-2; TRBD1 might be the D (6 bases). Per germline, CDR1 MDHEN and CDR2 SYDVKM. This CDR3 contains 16 residues. V lost 5 bases and J 4 bases, leaving 20 bases between the germline ends. CDR3 DNA sequence: TGTGCCAGCAGTCTATTGAACTCAGGGGAGCCCTATGGCTACACCTTC. It specifies CASSLLNSGEPYGYTF.

A remark on this clone: The sample carries other DNA sequences with the same CDR3. The chain links TRBV4-1 to TRBJ2-7, with 10 bases aligning to TRBD2. The CDR3 sequence is 17 residues long. Germline lookup yields CDR1 MGHRA and CDR2 YSYEKL. V dropped 0 bases and J dropped 4; count of bases not matched to a gene: 9. This CDR3 reads CASSQDKTSGTFYEQYF. The CDR3 coding sequence is TGCGCCAGCAGCCAAGATAAAACTAGCGGGACCTTTTACGAGCAGTACTTC.

The CDR3 reads CASSARRVNTEAFF. In nucleotides, the CDR3 is TGTGCCAGTAGTGCCCGTCGGGTGAACACTGAAGCTTTCTTT. The chain has TRBV19 and TRBJ1-1; D is unresolved. Germline CDR1 and CDR2: LNHDA and SQIVND (reference sequence). There are 14 residues in the CDR3. Between the trimmed V and J ends, which lost 5 bases and 0 bases, there was a span of 10 bases.

The CDR3 loop is CATSSLAGVYNEQFF. The CDR3 DNA sequence: TGTGCCACCAGTTCTCTAGCGGGAGTCTACAATGAGCAGTTCTTC. This chain links TRBV24-1 with TRBJ2-1; 10 positions agree with TRBD2. This CDR3 is built from 15 residues. Germline V gives CDR1 KGHDR, CDR2 SFDVKD. The junction had 4 bases not matched to a gene; V was cut back by 6 bases and J by 3 bases.

This chain connects TRBV5-5 to TRBJ1-5; D call uncertain. The CDR3 consists of 14 residues. V lost 0 bases to trimming and J lost 7 bases, with 11 bases between them. CDR1 is SGHKS, CDR2 YYEKEE, per germline (reference sequence). The CDR3 DNA follows: TGTGCCAGCAGCTTGGCGGAGGGCTACCAGCCCCAGCATTTT. As protein: CASSLAEGYQPQHF.

This chain connects TRBV28 to TRBJ2-1, with 13 bases identical to TRBD2. Germline V gene sequence: CDR1 MDHEN, CDR2 SYDVKM. Unmatched junction bases numbered 7, after V lost 7 bases and J lost 7 bases. The CDR3 has 15 amino acids. Here the CDR3 reads CASKKGLAGRNEQFF. CDR3 DNA sequence: TGTGCCAGCAAAAAGGGACTAGCGGGGCGTAATGAGCAGTTCTTC.

This clone was counted between two and nine times. V usage is TRBV29-1 and J usage is TRBJ1-4, with TRBD1 identical over 7 bases. This CDR3 has 15 residues. Germline CDR1 is SQVTM and CDR2 is ANQGSEA. The V gene end was trimmed by 2 bases and the J gene end by 8 bases; junction bases not matched to a gene: 11. The CDR3: CSVEPLTGPGEKLFF. CDR3 in DNA: TGCAGCGTTGAACCCCTGACAGGGCCGGGGGAAAAACTGTTTTTT.

The rearrangement uses TRBV15 and TRBJ1-1; TRBD1 aligns across 7 bases. Germline CDR1 is LNHNV and CDR2 is YYDKDF (reference sequence). CDR3 length: 14 amino acids. Trimming took 1 base from V and 5 from J; bases not matched to a gene: 4. CDR3 in amino acids: CATSRVEGATEAFF. For the CDR3, the DNA is TGTGCCACCAGCAGAGTTGAGGGGGCGACTGAAGCTTTCTTT.

This chain uses TRBV24-1 with TRBJ1-1; possibly TRBD1 for D (6 bases). V was clipped by 7 bases and J by 0 bases, with 14 bases between them. From germline, CDR1 is KGHDR and CDR2 SFDVKD. The length of the CDR3 is 15 residues. CDR3 coding DNA: TGTGCCACCAGCACCGGGACAACTTTGAACACTGAAGCTTTCTTT. Its protein product is CATSTGTTLNTEAFF.

This clone was recorded only once. V and J are TRBV19 and TRBJ2-7; a possible D gene is TRBD2 (6 bases). Germline V gene data show CDR1 as LNHDA and CDR2 as SQIVND (reference sequence). CDR3 length: 14 residues. With 2 bases removed from V and 2 bases from J, the gap between germline ends came to 10 bases. As DNA, the CDR3 is TGTGCCAGTAGTATAAACGGGGGAACCTACGAGCAGTACTTC. This codes for CASSINGGTYEQYF.

The V gene is TRBV9, the J gene TRBJ1-4, with D possibly matching TRBD1 (6 bases). The V gene's germline CDR1 is SGDLS and CDR2 YYNGEE. The CDR3 consists of 15 residues. V was trimmed by 0 bases and J by 2 bases, leaving 8 bases between them. CDR3: CASSVAGATNEKLFF. The DNA of the CDR3 is TGTGCCAGCAGCGTAGCAGGGGCCACTAATGAAAAACTGTTTTTT. The whole variable domain, filled in from reference TRBV9 and TRBJ1-4, reads DSGVTQTPKHLITATGQRVTLRCSPRSGDLSVYWYQQSLDQGLQFLIQYYNGEERAKGNILERFSAQQFPDLHSELNLSSLELGDSALYFCASSVAGATNEKLFFGSGTQLSVL.

This chain joins TRBV28 and TRBJ2-7; unclear D gene. Trimming cost V 8 bases and J 3 bases, with 8 bases left between them. The CDR3 spans 11 residues. From germline, CDR1 is MDHEN and CDR2 SYDVKM. The CDR3 reads CASQVFYEQYF. In nucleotides, the CDR3 is TGTGCCAGCCAGGTCTTCTACGAGCAGTACTTC.

This clone was recorded once. DNA of the CDR3: TGTGCCAGCAGTTTATCGGAGGGGCCGGGTACCGGGGAGCTGTTTTTT. Translation: CASSLSEGPGTGELFF. The V and J genes are TRBV27 and TRBJ2-2; weak D call: TRBD2 (6 bases). The ends were cut back, 0 bases at V and 5 bases at J, with 13 bases in the middle. The CDR3 totals 16 residues. Per the germline V gene, CDR1 is MNHEY and CDR2 is SMNVEV (reference sequence).

The V gene is TRBV5-1, the J gene TRBJ1-2; 8 bases are shared with TRBD1. In germline, CDR1 is SGHRS, CDR2 YFSETQ. The CDR3 contains 14 residues. V lost 4 bases and J lost 0; bases outside the gene matches: 2. In nucleotides, the CDR3 is TGCGCCAGCAGCCAGGGACAGGCTAACTATGGCTACACCTTC. Translating it yields CASSQGQANYGYTF.

The chain couples TRBV18 to TRBJ2-1; maybe TRBD2 (6 bases). Trimming took 3 bases from V and 8 from J, leaving 11 bases between them. This CDR3 is built from 13 residues. Germline V gene lookup returns CDR1 KGHSH and CDR2 LQKENI. The CDR3 DNA follows: TGTGCCAGCTCACCCGGAGGGCCCGATGAGCAGTTCTTC. As protein: CASSPGGPDEQFF.

This chain connects TRBV6-1 to TRBJ1-2; D possibly corresponds to TRBD1 (5 bases). The germline CDR1 and CDR2 sequences are MNHNS and SASEGT. The CDR3 covers 13 residues. The V end lost 2 bases, the J end lost 12 bases, and 16 bases lay between the germline ends. CDR3 sequence: CASSERDWHQDTF. DNA for the CDR3: TGTGCCAGCAGTGAAAGGGACTGGCATCAGGACACCTTC.

The chain uses TRBV4-2 and TRBJ2-3; possibly TRBD2 for D (5 bases). The CDR3 is made up of 15 amino acids. Trimming removed 2 bases at V and 6 bases at J, with 15 bases between. Per germline, CDR1 LGHNA and CDR2 YNFKEQ. The CDR3, as DNA: TGTGCCAGCAGCCAACTCGCCCCGGGCGGGGATACGCAGTATTTT. Translated, it gives CASSQLAPGGDTQYF.

This clone was counted a few times. This chain connects TRBV27 to TRBJ2-7; 10 bases fit TRBD2. Germline trimming cut 5 bases from V and 3 bases from J; bases unmatched to any gene: 4. CDR1 is MNHEY, CDR2 SMNVEV, per germline (reference sequence). The CDR3 has 14 amino acids. DNA of the CDR3: TGTGCCAGCAGTCGGACTAGCGGCTTCTACGAGCAGTACTTC. Its translation is CASSRTSGFYEQYF.

This clone appeared once. The rearrangement links TRBV28 to TRBJ2-7; 8 bases are a match to TRBD1. Germline-derived CDR1 and CDR2 are MDHEN and SYDVKM. J lost 0 bases, V lost 3 bases, and 4 bases had no gene match. The CDR3 loop spans 15 amino acids. The CDR3 loop is CASSFETGDSYEQYF. The CDR3 DNA is TGTGCCAGCAGTTTTGAGACAGGGGACTCCTACGAGCAGTACTTC. The whole variable domain, filled in from reference TRBV28 and TRBJ2-7, reads DVKVTQSSRYLVKRTGEKVFLECVQDMDHENMFWYRQDPGLGLRLIYFSYDVKMKEKGDIPEGYSVSREKKERFSLILESASTNQTSMYLCASSFETGDSYEQYFGPGTRLTVT.

V and J are TRBV11-2 and TRBJ2-1, with D uncertain. The CDR3 extends over 13 amino acids. Germline V lookup: CDR1 SGHAT, CDR2 FQNNGV. The V gene lost 3 bases and the J gene lost 3 bases, with 6 bases spanning the gap. The CDR3 DNA reads as TGTGCCAGCAGCTTGCCCGGCTACAATGAGCAGTTCTTC. Translation: CASSLPGYNEQFF.

The chain joins TRBV5-4 to TRBJ2-5; D uncertain. V was shortened by 0 bases and J by 5 bases, with 8 bases between the two germline ends. CDR3 size: 13 residues. Germline lookup yields CDR1 SGHNT and CDR2 YYREEE (reference sequence). The CDR3 nucleotides are TGTGCCAGCAGCTTGGCATTCGGTGAGACCCAGTACTTC. It specifies CASSLAFGETQYF.

J is TRBJ1-6 and V is TRBV14; D not resolved. The CDR3 consists of 16 residues. The germline gives CDR1 SGHDN, CDR2 FVKESK. Trimming took 4 bases from V and 0 from J, leaving 10 bases between them. CDR3 bases: TGTGCCAGCAGCCCTCTTCCGGGCTCCTATAATTCACCCCTCCACTTT. Its translation is CASSPLPGSYNSPLHF.

The J gene is TRBJ1-5, the V gene TRBV12-5; 9 nucleotides line up with TRBD1. This CDR3 is 17 amino acids long. Germline CDR1 is LGHNT and CDR2 is FRNRAP. V shed 5 bases and J 1 base; nucleotides not matched to a gene: 9. The CDR3, as DNA: TGTGCTAGTGGTAATACAGGGGGCAGGAGAAGCAATCAGCCCCAGCATTTT. Translated, it gives CASGNTGGRRSNQPQHF. Using reference TRBV12-5 and TRBJ1-5 for the parts outside the CDR3, the full variable domain is DARVTQTPRHKVTEMGQEVTMRCQPILGHNTVFWYRQTMMQGLELLAYFRNRAPLDDSGMPKDRFSAEMPDATLATLKIQPSEPRDSAVYFCASGNTGGRRSNQPQHFGDGTRLSIL.